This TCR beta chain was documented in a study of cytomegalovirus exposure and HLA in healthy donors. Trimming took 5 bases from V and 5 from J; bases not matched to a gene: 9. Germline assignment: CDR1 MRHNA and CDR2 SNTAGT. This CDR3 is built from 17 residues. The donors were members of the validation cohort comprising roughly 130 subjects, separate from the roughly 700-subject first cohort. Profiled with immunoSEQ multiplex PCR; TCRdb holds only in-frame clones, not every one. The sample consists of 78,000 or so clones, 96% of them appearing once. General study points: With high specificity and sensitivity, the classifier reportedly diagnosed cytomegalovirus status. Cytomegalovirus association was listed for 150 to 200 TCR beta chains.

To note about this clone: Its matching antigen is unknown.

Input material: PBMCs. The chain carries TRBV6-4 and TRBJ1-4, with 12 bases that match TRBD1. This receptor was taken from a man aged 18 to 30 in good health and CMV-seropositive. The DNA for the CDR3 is TGTGCCAGCAGTCCCGGGACAGGGGGCGGAACAAATGAAAAACTGTTTTTT. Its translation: CASSPGTGGGTNEKLFF.